Many counts were recorded for the clone carrying this T cell receptor (beta chain). Its matching antigen is unknown. The data belong to a study of human T cells and chemical hapten exposure. Study-level findings and limits: The donor cohort had alopecia, so its immune response may not match that of healthy people. In the PT1 data, expanded TCR counts showed a positive correlation with patch test score. The number of TCRs above 1 in 1000 frequency did not change after DPC sensitization.

MiXCR was run by TCRdb on the RACE reads, yielding one entry per CDR3 protein. The sample comprises approximately 49,000 distinct CDR3 sequences, about 10% of which are singletons, and around 4.5% rests with the top ten. Indicated time point: patch test 1, 2 weeks after DPC sensitization. The treatment was: therapeutic diphenylcyclopropenone sensitization with weekly scalp DPC. This receptor was identified in a woman in her forties or fifties with alopecia areata. Some clones in this sample may be carry-over from other donors' samples. The sample in question was whole blood, obtained in connection with sensitization to the hapten diphenylcyclopropenone (DPC).

The CDR3 sequence: CASSLVGGSSDTQYF. Written as DNA, the CDR3 is TGTGCCAGCAGCTTAGTTGGCGGGAGCTCAGATACGCAGTATTTT. This chain links TRBV7-9 with TRBJ2-3; TRBD2 matches 7 bases. Germline CDR1 and CDR2: SEHNR and FQNEAQ (reference sequence). V lost 1 base, J lost 4 bases, and 5 bases stayed unmatched. The CDR3 covers 15 residues. The complete variable domain, with remaining parts taken from reference TRBV7-9 and TRBJ2-3, reads DTGVSQNPRHKITKRGQNVTFRCDPISEHNRLYWYRQTLGQGPEFLTYFQNEAQLEKSRLLSDRFSAERPKGSFSTLEIQRTEQGDSAMYLCASSLVGGSSDTQYFGPGTRLTVL.